This TCR beta chain stems from a study of T cell responses to AZD1222 COVID-19 vaccine. With regard to this clone: Its antigen is unknown.

Produced via immunoSEQ multiplex PCR; TCRdb's table is partial and in-frame only. Here the sample spans approximately 85,000 clones, 70% to 90% being singletons. Regarding the study as a whole: In all cases, repertoires were sampled only after the peak T cell response. Unmutated variant regions are reportedly targeted by nearly half of spike-specific TCRs. Baseline serology detected seropositivity in only six or seven AZD1222 recipients.

The CDR3 runs 14 residues. Germline values: CDR1 MNHEY, CDR2 SMNVEV (reference sequence). With 3 bases removed from V and 14 bases from J, the gap between germline ends came to 20 bases. The TCR comes from an adult in good health. The chain uses TRBV27 and TRBJ2-1; D is possibly TRBD1 or TRBD2 (5 bases each). Sequencing was performed on peripheral blood, taken on day 0 of AZD1222 vaccination. CDR3: CASSFGAWGRNEFF. As DNA, the CDR3 is TGTGCCAGCAGTTTCGGGGCCTGGGGCAGGAATGAGTTCTTC.